These 9 T cell receptor beta chains originate from one sample sequenced in a study of T cells of healthy individuals. One entry per CDR3 protein results from TCRdb running MiXCR on the 5' RACE reads. The repertoire holds approximately 50,000 distinct CDR3 sequences, with roughly 14% as singletons. Receptor source: a human donor in good health.

The rearrangement uses TRBV30 and TRBJ2-6, with 12 bases that match TRBD1. V shed 7 bases and J 0 bases; nucleotides not matched to a gene: 16. The CDR3 length is 20 residues. Germline V gene data show CDR1 as GTSNPN and CDR2 as SVGIG (reference sequence). CDR3: CAFRDRGRPNPLSGANVLTF. The CDR3 DNA sequence: TGTGCCTTCCGGGACAGGGGGCGCCCGAACCCCCTCTCTGGGGCCAACGTCCTGACTTTC.

This clonotype was observed many times. The V call is TRBV23-1, the J call TRBJ2-3, with a possible D match to TRBD2 (6 bases). TRBV23-1 is known as an ORF, though its function is uncertain. Trimming shortened V by 2 bases and J by 2 bases, and 11 bases separated the two germline ends. CDR3 length: 15 amino acids. The CDR3 DNA sequence: TGCGCCAGCAGTCAAACCGGGAGCATCACAGATACGCAGTATTTT. This encodes CASSQTGSITDTQYF.

In its sample, this clonotype was seen many times. The chain has TRBV18 and TRBJ2-2; maybe TRBD1 (6 bases). The CDR3 has 14 residues. The germline V and J ends were trimmed by 3 bases and 5 bases, with 10 bases remaining between them. Germline V gene lookup returns CDR1 KGHSH and CDR2 LQKENI. This chain's CDR3 is CASSPQGTTGELFF. The CDR3 coding sequence is TGTGCCAGCTCACCGCAGGGGACGACCGGGGAGCTGTTTTTT.

This clonotype was observed a handful of times. V usage is TRBV7-2 and J usage is TRBJ1-5; tentative D call: TRBD1 (6 bases). The germline V gene has CDR1 SGHTA and CDR2 FQGNSA. The CDR3 covers 16 residues. V lost 3 bases, J lost 2 bases, and 14 bases lay in between. Here the CDR3 reads CASSLPGGVGNQPQHF. The CDR3 DNA reads TGTGCCAGCAGCTTGCCGGGGGGCGTCGGCAATCAGCCCCAGCATTTT.

CDR3 coding DNA: TGTGCCAGCCGGACTAGCGGGAGGGCCCAGGAGACCCAGTACTTC. Encoded protein: CASRTSGRAQETQYF. The J gene is TRBJ2-5, the V gene TRBV7-2; 15 bases align to TRBD2. Germline V lookup: CDR1 SGHTA, CDR2 FQGNSA. CDR3 length: 15 amino acids. The V gene end was trimmed by 8 bases and the J gene end by 5 bases; junction bases not matched to a gene: 6.

This clonotype was seen repeatedly, ten times or more. The chain has TRBV5-4 and TRBJ2-7; TRBD1 matches 10 bases. CDR1 SGHNT and CDR2 YYREEE come from the germline V gene (reference sequence). This CDR3 spans 13 amino acids. The junction had 2 bases not matched to a gene; V was cut back by 3 bases and J by 5 bases. The CDR3 spells CASSYDRGHEQYF. In nucleotides, the CDR3 is TGTGCCAGCAGCTACGACAGGGGGCACGAGCAGTACTTC.

The chain is built from TRBV10-1 and TRBJ1-1; D remains unclear. The CDR3 is made up of 13 amino acids. The V gene's germline CDR1 is WNHNN and CDR2 SYGVQD (reference sequence). V lost 3 bases to trimming and J lost 2 bases, with 7 bases between them. Here the CDR3 DNA reads TGCGCCAGCAGTGAATGGGGAAACACTGAAGCTTTCTTT. This codes for CASSEWGNTEAFF.

At least ten counts were recorded for this clonotype. The chain has TRBV6-2 or TRBV6-3 and TRBJ2-7; 11 bases are shared with TRBD1. Germline CDR1 and CDR2: MNHEY and SVGEGT. The V segment lost 6 bases and the J segment 4 bases; nucleotides outside the gene matches: 5. The CDR3 covers 14 residues. The CDR3 DNA follows: TGTGCCAGCAGCTGGGGGACAGGGGGTTACGAGCAGTACTTC. This sequence encodes CASSWGTGGYEQYF.

This clonotype was recorded at least ten times. The chain joins TRBV20-1 to TRBJ2-7; D possibly corresponds to TRBD2 (6 bases). There are 13 residues in the CDR3. CDR1 and CDR2 (germline): DFQATT, SNEGSKA (reference sequence). V dropped 0 bases and J dropped 6 bases, with 12 bases sitting between them. Here the CDR3 reads CSARDGLRGEQYF. The CDR3 bases are TGCAGTGCTAGAGATGGTTTGCGGGGCGAGCAGTACTTC.